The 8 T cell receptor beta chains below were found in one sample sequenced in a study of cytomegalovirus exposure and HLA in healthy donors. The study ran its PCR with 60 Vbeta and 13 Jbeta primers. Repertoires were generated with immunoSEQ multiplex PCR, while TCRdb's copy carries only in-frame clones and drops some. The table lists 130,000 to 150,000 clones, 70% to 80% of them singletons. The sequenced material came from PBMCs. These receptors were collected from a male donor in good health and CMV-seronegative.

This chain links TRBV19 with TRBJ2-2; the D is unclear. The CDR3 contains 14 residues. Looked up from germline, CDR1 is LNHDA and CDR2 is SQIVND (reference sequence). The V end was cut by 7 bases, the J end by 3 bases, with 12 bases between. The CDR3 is CASTLGRDTGELFF. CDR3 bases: TGTGCCAGTACCCTCGGTCGGGACACCGGGGAGCTGTTTTTT. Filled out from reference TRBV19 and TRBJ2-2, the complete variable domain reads DGGITQSPKYLFRKEGQNVTLSCEQNLNHDAMYWYRQDPGQGLRLIYYSQIVNDFQKGDIAEGYSVSREKKESFPLTVTSAQKNPTAFYLCASTLGRDTGELFFGEGSRLTVL.

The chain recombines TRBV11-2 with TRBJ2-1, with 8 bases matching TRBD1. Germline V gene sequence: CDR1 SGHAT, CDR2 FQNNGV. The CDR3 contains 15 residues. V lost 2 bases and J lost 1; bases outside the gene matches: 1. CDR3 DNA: TGTGCCAGCAGCTTACAGGGGGCGTCCTACAATGAGCAGTTCTTC. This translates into CASSLQGASYNEQFF.

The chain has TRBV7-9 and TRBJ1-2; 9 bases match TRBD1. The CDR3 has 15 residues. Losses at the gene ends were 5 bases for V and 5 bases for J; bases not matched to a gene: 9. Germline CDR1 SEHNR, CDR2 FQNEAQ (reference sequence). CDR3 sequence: CASSGRDRERYGYTF. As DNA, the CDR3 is TGTGCCAGCAGCGGCCGGGACAGGGAGAGATATGGCTACACCTTC.

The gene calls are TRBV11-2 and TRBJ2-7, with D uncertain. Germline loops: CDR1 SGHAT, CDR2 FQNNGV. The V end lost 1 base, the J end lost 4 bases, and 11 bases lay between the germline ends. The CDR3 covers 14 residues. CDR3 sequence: CASSLGLSRYEQYF. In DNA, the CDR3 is TGTGCCAGCAGCTTAGGATTGTCGAGATACGAGCAGTACTTC.

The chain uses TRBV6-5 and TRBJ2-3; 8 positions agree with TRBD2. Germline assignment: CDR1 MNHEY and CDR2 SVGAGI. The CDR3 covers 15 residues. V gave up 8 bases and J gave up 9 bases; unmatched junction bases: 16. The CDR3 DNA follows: TGTGCCAGCGGGGGGGGACTAGGCGTTTCCGAGACGCAGTATTTT. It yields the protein CASGGGLGVSETQYF.

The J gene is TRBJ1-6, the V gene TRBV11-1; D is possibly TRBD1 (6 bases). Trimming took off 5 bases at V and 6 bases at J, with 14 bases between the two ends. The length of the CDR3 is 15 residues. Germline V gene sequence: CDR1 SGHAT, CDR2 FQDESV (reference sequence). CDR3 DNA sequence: TGTGCCAGCAGCGGGGTTGGGGGCGGTAATTCACCCCTCCACTTT. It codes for CASSGVGGGNSPLHF.

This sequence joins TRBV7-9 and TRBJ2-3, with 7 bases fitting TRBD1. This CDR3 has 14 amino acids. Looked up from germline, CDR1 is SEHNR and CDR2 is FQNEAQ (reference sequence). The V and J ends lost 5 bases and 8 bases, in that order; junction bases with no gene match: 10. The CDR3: CASSLEGAHSTQYF. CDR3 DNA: TGTGCCAGCAGCCTAGAGGGGGCGCATTCTACGCAGTATTTT.

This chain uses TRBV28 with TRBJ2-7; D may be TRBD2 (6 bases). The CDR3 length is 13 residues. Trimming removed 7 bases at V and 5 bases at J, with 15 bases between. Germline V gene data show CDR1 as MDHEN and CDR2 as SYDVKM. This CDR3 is CASTSGGNHEQYF. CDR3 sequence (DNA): TGTGCCAGCACGTCCGGGGGTAACCACGAGCAGTACTTC.